This is a list of T cell receptor beta chains from one sample in a study of CD8 T cells in ankylosing spondylitis. From the 5' RACE reads, TCRdb called clonotypes with MiXCR, one entry per CDR3 protein. The table lists about 360,000 distinct CDR3 sequences, approximately 22% of them singletons. Sequences were obtained from blood, either unsorted or a sorted T cell fraction (not recorded which). The receptors originated from a male donor with ankylosing spondylitis or in good health (not recorded which). Each CDR3 is given with its conserved first and last residue. The order of the fields is D gene, J gene, V gene, clone size, CDR3 DNA, CDR3 protein. A D gene is named only where the DNA matches it firmly. Clone size is stated in some rows and not others, as once, few, many or a class when expanded.

>TRBD1|TRBJ2-7|TRBV12-3/TRBV12-4|few
TGTGCCAGCACTCTAGGACAGGGTCCCTACGAGCAGTACTTC
CASTLGQGPYEQYF
>TRBD2|TRBJ2-5|TRBV18|few
TGTGCCAGCTCATCCCCCGGGACTACCTACCAAGAGACCCAGTACTTC
CASSSPGTTYQETQYF
>TRBD1|TRBJ1-6|TRBV5-6|-
TGTGCCAGCAGCATCCTTCAGGGGGCTCCCCTCCACTTT
CASSILQGAPLHF
>-|TRBJ1-2|TRBV27|few
TGTGCCAGCAGGCAGGGCTTTAACTATGGCTACACCTTC
CASRQGFNYGYTF
>-|TRBJ1-1|TRBV4-1|-
TGCGCCAGCAGCCAAGACCCAGCGAACACTGAAGCTTTCTTT
CASSQDPANTEAFF
>-|TRBJ1-4|TRBV20-1|few
TGCAGTGCTAGAATGGGTAATGAAAAACTGTTTTTT
CSARMGNEKLFF
>-|TRBJ2-3|TRBV7-9|few
TGTGCCAGTACGGCGCCTAGCACAGATACGCAGTATTTT
CASTAPSTDTQYF
>TRBD2|TRBJ2-5|TRBV7-2|-
TGTGCCAGCAGCTCTCGACTAGCTTTTGAGACCCAGTACTTC
CASSSRLAFETQYF
>-|TRBJ1-6|TRBV19|few
TGTGCCAGTAGTTATCGGGGAAATAATTCACCCCTCCACTTT
CASSYRGNNSPLHF
>-|TRBJ2-7|TRBV10-1|few
TGCGCCAGCAGTCCGGGACCATACAGGGACGGAGAGCAGTACTTC
CASSPGPYRDGEQYF
>-|TRBJ2-5|TRBV30|few
TGTGCCCTATCTATGTACCAAGAGACCCAGTACTTC
CALSMYQETQYF
>TRBD2|TRBJ2-7|TRBV7-8|-
TGTGCCAGCAGTCCCTGGCGGGGGGATTCCTACGAGCAGTACTTC
CASSPWRGDSYEQYF
>-|TRBJ2-7|TRBV12-3/TRBV12-4|-
TGTGCCAGCCAGAAAATCGGATACGAGCAGTACTTC
CASQKIGYEQYF
>-|TRBJ2-7|TRBV7-9|-
TGTGCCAGCAGCTCCGCCATATCCTACGAGCAGTACTTC
CASSSAISYEQYF
>TRBD1|TRBJ2-6|TRBV2|once
TGTGCCAGCAGTGAAGGGGGGGACAGGGGACCCTCTGGGGCCAACGTCCTGACTTTC
CASSEGGDRGPSGANVLTF
>TRBD2|TRBJ2-1|TRBV12-3/TRBV12-4|-
TGTGCCAGCACCCAGACTAGCGGGGGGGCCTACGATGAGCAGTTCTTC
CASTQTSGGAYDEQFF
>-|TRBJ2-2|TRBV15|few
TGTGCCACCAGCCGGGGACCTAACACCGGGGAGCTGTTTTTT
CATSRGPNTGELFF
>TRBD2|TRBJ2-5|TRBV7-9|-
TGTGCCACCTATAGCGGGGTGTCGGAGACCCAGTACTTC
CATYSGVSETQYF
>TRBD2|TRBJ2-3|TRBV11-1|-
TGTGCCAGCAGCTTAACCCGGACTAGCGGGGGGTCTCCCACAGATACGCAGTATTTT
CASSLTRTSGGSPTDTQYF
>-|TRBJ2-7|TRBV7-9|-
TGTGCCAGCAGTTCTTGGACCGGCGCCGACTCCTACGAGCAGTACTTC
CASSSWTGADSYEQYF
>-|TRBJ2-3|TRBV12-3/TRBV12-4|few
TGTGCCAGCAGTCTCTCGGGCCCTAACACAGATACGCAGTATTTT
CASSLSGPNTDTQYF
>TRBD2|TRBJ2-1|TRBV11-1|few
TGTGCCAGCAGCTTATATGGGATAGCGGGGGGCGACAGCTCCTACAATGAGCAGTTCTTC
CASSLYGIAGGDSSYNEQFF
>-|TRBJ2-3|TRBV21-1|few
TGTGCCAGCAGCTACTTCCTCATGAGTACGCAGTATTTT
CASSYFLMSTQYF
>-|TRBJ2-5|TRBV29-1|-
TGCAGCGTTGAAGATCGTAGGTACTTC
CSVEDRRYF
>-|TRBJ1-5|TRBV12-3/TRBV12-4|-
TGTGCCAGCAGTCCTATGGGGGGGAGCAATCAGCCCCAGCATTTT
CASSPMGGSNQPQHF
>-|TRBJ2-2|TRBV24-1|many
TGTGCCACCAGTTCTCCCTTTGACCCGAACACCGGGGAGCTGTTTTTT
CATSSPFDPNTGELFF
>-|TRBJ2-3|TRBV21-1|-
TGTGCCAGCAGCAAACGTGGGGACAGGGGGCTCCGAGATACGCAGTATTTT
CASSKRGDRGLRDTQYF
>-|TRBJ1-5|TRBV27|many
TGTGCCAGCAGTTTATCTCAGTATCAGCCCCAGCATTTT
CASSLSQYQPQHF
>-|TRBJ2-1|TRBV5-5|-
TGTGCCAGCAGCCAGGGACGGAGCTCCTACAATGAGCAGTTCTTC
CASSQGRSSYNEQFF
>-|TRBJ2-3|TRBV20-1|-
TGCAGTGCTAGAGGGGGACCAGATACGCAGTATTTT
CSARGGPDTQYF
>-|TRBJ2-7|TRBV5-1|few
TGCGCCAGCAGCTTTGGTGGGACACCCCTCTCCTACGAGCAGTACTTC
CASSFGGTPLSYEQYF
>-|TRBJ2-2|TRBV9|-
TGTGCCAGCAGCGGAATGCGGGGGGGGACAGGGATGGCCGGGGAGCTGTTTTTT
CASSGMRGGTGMAGELFF
>TRBD1|TRBJ1-1|TRBV2|few
TGTGCCAGCAGCGCCGGACAGGGGTACGGAGAAGCTTTCTTT
CASSAGQGYGEAFF
>-|TRBJ2-5|TRBV7-7|few
TGTGCTAGCAGCTTAGGAAGGCTGCGGGAGACCCAGTACTTC
CASSLGRLRETQYF
>TRBD1|TRBJ1-2|TRBV20-1|few
TGCAGTGCTTTCTCCGGACAGGTTTCTAACTATGGCTACACCTTC
CSAFSGQVSNYGYTF
>-|TRBJ1-2|TRBV29-1|-
TGCAGCGTTGAAGATGTTCTGGGGCAGGGAGACGGCTACACCTTC
CSVEDVLGQGDGYTF
>TRBD1|TRBJ2-3|TRBV29-1|-
TGCAGCGCCAGAGGACAGGGGGCCCCAGATACGCAGTATTTT
CSARGQGAPDTQYF
>-|TRBJ1-2|TRBV12-3/TRBV12-4|few
TGTGCCAGCAGTCCAGGGACCGTCCTGGACTACACCTTC
CASSPGTVLDYTF
>-|TRBJ2-2|TRBV12-3/TRBV12-4|many
TGTGCCAGCAGTCTACTGACCCTAACTGGGGAGCTGTTTTTT
CASSLLTLTGELFF
>TRBD1|TRBJ2-7|TRBV6-1|-
TGTGCCAGCAGGATACAGGGGGCGGGCGAGCAGTACTTC
CASRIQGAGEQYF
>TRBD1|TRBJ1-1|TRBV9|many
TGTGCCAGCAGCGTGACAGGGATGAACACTGAAGCTTTCTTT
CASSVTGMNTEAFF
>-|TRBJ2-6|TRBV29-1|-
TGCAGCGTTCCCGGAGGGGCCAACGTCCTGACTTTC
CSVPGGANVLTF
>-|TRBJ2-7|TRBV24-1|-
TGTGCCACTGCAGGATCTGGACGCGAGCAGTACTTC
CATAGSGREQYF
>TRBD1|TRBJ1-1|TRBV5-8|few
TGTGCCAGCAGCTTGGAGGAGGGGGCGTCAGAGTTGGACACTGAAGCTTTCTTT
CASSLEEGASELDTEAFF
>-|TRBJ1-1|TRBV14|-
TGTGCCAGCAGCCAACTCTCTGAAGCTTTCTTT
CASSQLSEAFF
>-|TRBJ2-1|TRBV28|-
TGTGCCAGCAGTTTAAGGGAGGGCACAGGGGATGAGCAGTTCTTC
CASSLREGTGDEQFF
>-|TRBJ2-7|TRBV5-1|-
TGCGCCAGCAGCCGGTCCGGGGGGCTTCCCTACGAGCAGTACTTC
CASSRSGGLPYEQYF
>-|TRBJ2-2|TRBV5-6|-
TGTGCCAGCAGCTTGGCCTCCGAGGGAAACGGGGAGCTGTTTTTT
CASSLASEGNGELFF
>-|TRBJ2-3|TRBV7-9|-
TGTGCCAGCAGCTTAGCGTTAGGGGCCATAGGCACAGATACGCAGTATTTT
CASSLALGAIGTDTQYF
>-|TRBJ2-2|TRBV6-2/TRBV6-3|few
TGTGCCAGCAGTTACTCACACGAGAACACCGGGGAGCTGTTTTTT
CASSYSHENTGELFF
>-|TRBJ2-1|TRBV9|-
TGTGCCAGCAGCGTAGTCCAGGGGGGGTCCTACAATGAGCAGTTCTTC
CASSVVQGGSYNEQFF